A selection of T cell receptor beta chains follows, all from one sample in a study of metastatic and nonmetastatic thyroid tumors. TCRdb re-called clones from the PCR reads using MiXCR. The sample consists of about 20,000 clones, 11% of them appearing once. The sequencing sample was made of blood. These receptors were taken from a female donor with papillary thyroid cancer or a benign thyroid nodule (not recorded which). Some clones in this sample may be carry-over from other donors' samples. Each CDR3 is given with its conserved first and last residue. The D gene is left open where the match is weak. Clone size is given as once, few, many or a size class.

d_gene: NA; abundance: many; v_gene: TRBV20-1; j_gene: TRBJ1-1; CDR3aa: CSARDRGSLNTEAFF; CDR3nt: TGCAGTGCTAGAGATCGTGGCAGTCTGAACACTGAAGCTTTCTTT
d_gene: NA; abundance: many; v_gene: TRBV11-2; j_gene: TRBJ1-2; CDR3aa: CASSSGSHYGYTF; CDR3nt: TGTGCCAGCAGTTCCGGGTCTCACTATGGCTACACCTTC
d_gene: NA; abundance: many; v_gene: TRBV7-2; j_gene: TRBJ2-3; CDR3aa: CASSKNEGDTQYF; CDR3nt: TGTGCCAGCAGCAAAAACGAAGGGGATACGCAGTATTTT
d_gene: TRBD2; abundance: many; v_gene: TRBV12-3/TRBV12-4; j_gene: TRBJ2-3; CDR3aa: CASRPGLALRTQYF; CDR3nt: TGTGCCAGCAGACCGGGACTAGCGCTGAGGACGCAGTATTTT
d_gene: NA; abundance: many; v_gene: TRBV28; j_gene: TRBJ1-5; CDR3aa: CASGIKGRGVDQPQHF; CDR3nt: TGTGCCAGCGGCATCAAGGGCAGGGGCGTCGATCAGCCCCAGCATTTT
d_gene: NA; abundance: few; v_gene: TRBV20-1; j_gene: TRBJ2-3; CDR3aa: CSARELTGSGTDTQYF; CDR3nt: TGCAGTGCTAGAGAATTGACGGGATCTGGCACAGATACGCAGTATTTT
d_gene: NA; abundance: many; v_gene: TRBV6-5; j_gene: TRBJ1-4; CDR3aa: CASSSGGVGSTNEKLFF; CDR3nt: TGTGCCAGCAGTTCGGGGGGTGTGGGTTCAACTAATGAAAAACTGTTTTTT
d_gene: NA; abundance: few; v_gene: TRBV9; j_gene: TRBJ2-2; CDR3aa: CASSTQGGTGELFF; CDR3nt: TGTGCCAGCAGCACCCAGGGGGGCACCGGGGAGCTGTTTTTT
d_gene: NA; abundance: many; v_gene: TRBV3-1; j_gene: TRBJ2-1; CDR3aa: CASSVVFAEQFF; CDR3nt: TGTGCCAGCAGCGTCGTTTTTGCTGAACAGTTCTTC
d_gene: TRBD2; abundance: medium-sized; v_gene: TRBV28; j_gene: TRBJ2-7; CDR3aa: CASKLAWRESHEQYF; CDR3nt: TGTGCCAGCAAGCTAGCGTGGCGGGAGTCCCACGAGCAGTACTTC